The entry below gives a single TCR beta chain sequence along with its context. What it binds is unknown. This sample is drawn from a study of blood T cells in healthy people across ages. PBMCs, at least 6 million per sample, were isolated. CDR1 is LGHDT and CDR2 is YNNKEL in the germline V gene (reference sequence). The CDR3 length is 15 residues. Between the trimmed V and J ends, which lost 5 bases and 2 bases, there was a span of 15 bases. Study-wide points: PBMCs that were unsorted prevented a conclusive naive versus antigen-experienced comparison.

Then a second PCR, running roughly 7 to 11 cycles, was carried out with a sample-barcoded 5' primer and a J-beta primer mix. Every individual sample yielded 2.5 million or more paired-end reads (each containing CDR3). TCRdb re-called the 5' RACE reads through MiXCR, storing one row per CDR3 protein. Here the sample spans 1.6 million or so distinct CDR3 sequences, around 35% being singletons. The chain uses TRBV3-1 and TRBJ1-2; D might be TRBD1 (6 bases). The sequencing input was blood. The TCR originated in a woman aged 25 to 39 in good health. In DNA, the CDR3 is TGTGCCAGCAGCTTGTGGACAGAAGTAAACTATGGCTACACCTTC. Amino acid sequence: CASSLWTEVNYGYTF.